Following are 13 T cell receptor beta chains from one sample sequenced in a study of Ad26.COV2.S vaccination and SARS-CoV-2 variants. Treatment: about 20 received Ad26.COV2.S at low or high dose, single or two shots; about 5 received placebo; per-sample allocation not given. The study sampled participants on day 63 after the first vaccine or placebo injection. Method: immunoSEQ multiplex PCR; TCRdb's copy keeps in-frame clones and lacks some. The sample has some 290,000 clones, 70% to 90% seen once; the top ten hold approximately 2.2%. The specimen was peripheral blood, collected in a trial of Ad26.COV2.S vaccine versus placebo. Every receptor here comes from a person between 18 and 59 years old who received the Ad26.COV2.S COVID-19 vaccine or a placebo.

The chain couples TRBV6-5 to TRBJ2-2; perhaps TRBD1 as D (6 bases). Trimming removed 8 bases from V and 4 bases from J, with 14 bases in between. There are 14 residues in the CDR3. Germline CDR1 MNHEY, CDR2 SVGAGI. CDR3 residues: CASRTGISTGELFF. CDR3 DNA sequence: TGTGCCAGCCGAACAGGGATAAGCACCGGGGAGCTGTTTTTT.

The chain recombines TRBV11-3 with TRBJ2-7; D gene ambiguous. Germline V gives CDR1 SGHNT, CDR2 YENEEA. This CDR3 is built from 11 residues. Trimming left V 5 bases short and J 3 bases short, with 5 bases between. The CDR3 loop is CASSQHYEQYF. Written as DNA, the CDR3 is TGTGCCAGCAGCCAGCACTACGAGCAGTACTTC.

This chain uses TRBV6-5 with TRBJ2-1, with no clear D. Trimming cost V 2 bases and J 4 bases, with 9 bases left between them. CDR1 and CDR2 from the germline V gene are MNHEY and SVGAGI. The CDR3 length is 14 residues. The chain's CDR3 is CASSYGEEYNEQFF. CDR3 DNA: TGTGCCAGCAGTTACGGGGAAGAGTACAATGAGCAGTTCTTC.

The chain employs TRBV3-1 (or the pseudogene TRBV3-2) and TRBJ1-2; no firm D call. V gave up 4 bases and J gave up 2 bases, with 11 bases separating them. This CDR3 is 14 amino acids long. Germline CDR1 LGHDT, CDR2 YNNKEL (reference sequence). CDR3 nucleotides: TGTGCCAGCAGCCCAAGGACGGTCAACTATGGCTACACCTTC. Translation: CASSPRTVNYGYTF.

The chain is built from TRBV30 and TRBJ1-4; no clear D gene. This CDR3 is built from 20 residues. V was pared by 0 bases and J by 0 bases, with 23 bases between. Germline V gene lookup returns CDR1 GTSNPN and CDR2 SVGIG (reference sequence). CDR3 in DNA: TGTGCCTGGAGTGTTAGCCGAAGCTGGCCAAATTTAGCAACTAATGAAAAACTGTTTTTT. Translating it yields CAWSVSRSWPNLATNEKLFF. Full variable domain (missing parts from reference TRBV30 and TRBJ1-4): SQTIHQWPATLVQPVGSPLSLECTVEGTSNPNLYWYRQAAGRGLQLLFYSVGIGQISSEVPQNLSASRPQDRQFILSSKKLLLSDSGFYLCAWSVSRSWPNLATNEKLFFGSGTQLSVL.

J is TRBJ2-7 and V is TRBV30; 9 bases align to TRBD1. From germline, CDR1 is GTSNPN and CDR2 SVGIG (reference sequence). The CDR3 sequence is 13 residues long. J was trimmed by 6 bases and V by 5 bases; bases with no gene match: 8. The CDR3 region has the DNA TGTGCCTGGGTAAGGGGACAGGGACGCGAGCAGTACTTC. Its protein product is CAWVRGQGREQYF.

The chain is built from TRBV3-1 (or the pseudogene TRBV3-2) and TRBJ1-3, with D tentatively TRBD1 (5 bases). V was cut by 4 bases and J by 0 bases, with 13 bases left in between. The CDR3 runs 16 residues. Germline V CDR1 and CDR2: LGHDT, YNNKEL (reference sequence). The CDR3 reads CASSPSRGYSGNTIYF. CDR3 DNA: TGTGCCAGCAGCCCCTCTAGGGGCTACTCTGGAAACACCATATATTTT.

The J gene is TRBJ2-7, the V gene TRBV6-4, with D uncertain. This CDR3 is built from 13 residues. Germline V gene data show CDR1 as MRHNA and CDR2 as SNTAGT. V lost 4 bases, J lost 4 bases, and 11 bases lay in between. The CDR3 region is CASSGDLIYEQYF. In DNA form, the CDR3 reads TGTGCCAGCAGTGGAGACTTAATATACGAGCAGTACTTC.

This chain connects TRBV29-1 to TRBJ1-2; D not resolved. The V gene lost 1 base and the J gene lost 8 bases, with 11 bases spanning the gap. Germline CDR1 SQVTM, CDR2 ANQGSEA. There are 12 residues in the CDR3. The CDR3 is CSVEGGREGYTF. The CDR3 nucleotides read TGCAGCGTTGAAGGGGGTAGGGAGGGCTACACCTTC.

The rearrangement uses TRBV5-1 and TRBJ2-7, with TRBD1 identical over 9 bases. Germline V gene data show CDR1 as SGHRS and CDR2 as YFSETQ. CDR3 length: 14 residues. V shed 4 bases, J shed 10 bases, and the junction held 12 bases outside the gene matches. The CDR3 spells CASSPPGQGTRQYF. Written as DNA, the CDR3 is TGCGCCAGCAGCCCACCGGGACAGGGTACTCGACAGTACTTC.

The CDR3 loop is CASSRDGGNYGYTF. CDR3 coding DNA: TGCGCCAGCAGCCGCGACGGTGGTAACTATGGCTACACCTTC. This sequence joins TRBV4-1 and TRBJ1-2; D gene uncertain. Trimming shortened V by 4 bases and J by 1 base, and 10 bases separated the two germline ends. Looked up from germline, CDR1 is MGHRA and CDR2 is YSYEKL. CDR3 length: 14 residues.

This clone was found a few times. V is TRBV6-6 and J is TRBJ1-2; 12 bases agree with TRBD1. Germline lookup yields CDR1 MNHNY and CDR2 SVGAGI (reference sequence). This CDR3 contains 15 residues. V was pared by 4 bases and J by 8 bases, with 8 bases of the junction left unmatched. CDR3 in amino acids: CASSWMGQGAEGYTF. CDR3 sequence (DNA): TGTGCCAGCAGTTGGATGGGACAGGGGGCCGAAGGCTACACCTTC.

The V call is TRBV27, the J call TRBJ1-2, with TRBD1 identical over 8 bases. The CDR3 runs 15 residues. Germline-derived CDR1 and CDR2 are MNHEY and SMNVEV (reference sequence). Trimming at V came to 6 bases and at J to 3 bases, leaving 9 bases not matched to a gene. CDR3 in amino acids: CASSADRGQYYGYTF. The CDR3 region has the DNA TGTGCCAGCAGCGCCGACAGGGGCCAATACTATGGCTACACCTTC.